This TCR beta chain emerged from a study of T-cell reconstitution after alpha-beta-depleted transplantation in children. Unique molecular identifiers were incorporated when the TCRbeta library was constructed. TCRdb reprocessed the PCR reads with MiXCR, giving one entry per CDR3 protein. The sample shows some 530,000 distinct CDR3 sequences, 9.5% to 15% of them seen only once. This CDR3 contains 15 residues. Trimming cost V 3 bases and J 2 bases; bases outside gene matches: 5. The material sequenced was PBMCs from the stem cell graft donor, taken from the stem cell graft. The chain recombines TRBV12-3 or TRBV12-4 with TRBJ2-5, with 8 bases matching TRBD1. This receptor was identified in a human donor who donated a stem cell graft to a child with combined immunodeficiency. The CDR3 spells CASSFLGQAQETQYF. CDR3 DNA: TGTGCCAGCAGTTTTTTGGGACAGGCACAAGAGACCCAGTACTTC.